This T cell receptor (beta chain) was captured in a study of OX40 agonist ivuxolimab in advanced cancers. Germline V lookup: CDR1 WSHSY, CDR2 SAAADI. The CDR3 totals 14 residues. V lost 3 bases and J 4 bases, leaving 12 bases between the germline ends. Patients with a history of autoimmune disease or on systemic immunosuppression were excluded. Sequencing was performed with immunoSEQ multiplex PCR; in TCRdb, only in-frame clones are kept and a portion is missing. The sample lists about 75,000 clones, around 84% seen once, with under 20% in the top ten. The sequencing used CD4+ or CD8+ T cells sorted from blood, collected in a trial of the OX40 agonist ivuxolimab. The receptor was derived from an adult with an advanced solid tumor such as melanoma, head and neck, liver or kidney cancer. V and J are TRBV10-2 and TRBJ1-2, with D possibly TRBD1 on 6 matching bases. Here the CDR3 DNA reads TGCGCCAGCAGTGATAGGGGGTCCCCCTATGGCTACACCTTC. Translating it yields CASSDRGSPYGYTF.